The entry below describes one T cell receptor beta chain. The entry originates in a study of T cell responses to AZD1222 COVID-19 vaccine. The V gene's germline CDR1 is SEHNR and CDR2 FQNEAQ (reference sequence). V was pared by 6 bases and J by 3 bases, with 9 bases between. The CDR3 spans 13 residues. This table comes from immunoSEQ multiplex PCR, and its TCRdb copy is limited to in-frame clones, with some not included. The sample lists 150,000 to 200,000 clones, almost 95% occurring once. This clonotype was sampled from an adult in good health. The sample consisted of peripheral blood, taken on day 0 of AZD1222 vaccination. This rearrangement joins TRBV7-9 to TRBJ2-1; tentative D call: TRBD2 (6 bases). The chain's CDR3 is CASRWGDYNEQFF. CDR3 nucleotides: TGTGCCAGCAGATGGGGGGACTACAATGAGCAGTTCTTC.